The clone carrying this TCR beta chain has more than one count but fewer than ten. No antigen is known for it. This sample was taken from a study of cytomegalovirus exposure and HLA in healthy donors. In the study overall: HLA-typed donors contributed 65 million to 95 million unique TCRs, which were held in an early data release. Notes on the study in general: Cytomegalovirus-associated TCR beta chains were listed, numbering some 170.

V shed 9 bases and J shed 1 base, with 9 bases lying between them. CDR3 length: 13 amino acids. Germline V lookup: CDR1 LNHNV, CDR2 YYDKDF (reference sequence). 13 Jbeta primers and 60 Vbeta primers were used for the PCR. Produced via immunoSEQ multiplex PCR; TCRdb's table is partial and in-frame only. The sample has under 100,000 clones; about a tenth are singletons. The sample was PBMCs. The V gene is TRBV15, the J gene TRBJ2-2; TRBD1 might be the D (5 bases). The sequence derives from a man aged 60 to 75 in good health and CMV-seropositive. The CDR3 spells CATTDKNTGELFF. CDR3 nucleotides: TGTGCCACAACGGACAAGAACACCGGGGAGCTGTTTTTT. The full variable domain, rest sourced from reference TRBV15 and TRBJ2-2, is DAMVIQNPRYQVTQFGKPVTLSCSQTLNHNVMYWYQQKSSQAPKLLFHYYDKDFNNEADTPDNFQSRRPNTSFCFLDIRSPGLGDTAMYLCATTDKNTGELFFGEGSRLTVL.